The 19 T cell receptor beta chains given below trace back to one sample, sequenced in a study of CD8 T cells in ankylosing spondylitis. Broader study findings: Ankylosing spondylitis blood seemed to carry a telltale TCR beta motif made of fewer than ten highly homologous variants.

These receptors' targets are unknown. MiXCR, applied by TCRdb to the 5' RACE reads, yields one record per CDR3 protein. The data contain roughly 350,000 distinct CDR3 sequences, less than 10% of them singletons. Sequencing was carried out using blood, either unsorted or a sorted T cell fraction (not recorded which). All receptors come from a male donor with ankylosing spondylitis.

This clonotype has more than one count but fewer than ten. The chain carries TRBV12-5 and TRBJ2-1; 11 bases agree with TRBD2. Trimming at V came to 6 bases and at J to 4 bases, leaving 8 bases not matched to a gene. The CDR3 is made up of 16 amino acids. Germline V CDR1 and CDR2: LGHNT, FRNRAP. CDR3 nucleotide sequence: TGTGCTAGTGGCAAGAGACTAGCGGGAACGTACAATGAGCAGTTCTTC. Its protein product is CASGKRLAGTYNEQFF.

This clonotype was seen more than once but under ten times. V usage is TRBV7-2 and J usage is TRBJ2-1; possibly TRBD1 for D (5 bases). The length of the CDR3 is 16 residues. Looked up from germline, CDR1 is SGHTA and CDR2 is FQGNSA. V lost 2 bases and J lost 9, with 20 bases in between. Here the CDR3 reads CASSLFPAAGSTEQFF. The CDR3 coding sequence is TGTGCCAGCAGCTTATTCCCCGCGGCAGGGTCGACTGAGCAGTTCTTC.

This clonotype came up a few times. The chain employs TRBV25-1 and TRBJ1-3; D unclear. Looked up from germline, CDR1 is MGHDK and CDR2 is SYGVNS. The CDR3 spans 16 residues. The ends were cut back, 10 bases at V and 0 bases at J, with 19 bases in the middle. CDR3 sequence (DNA): TGTGCCACCCTCTCTTCCCGCGACTTCTCTGGAAACACCATATATTTT. This codes for CATLSSRDFSGNTIYF.

The CDR3 is CASSLVGPRAVYEQYF. The CDR3, as DNA: TGTGCCAGCAGTTTAGTAGGCCCGCGAGCTGTATACGAGCAGTACTTC. The rearrangement uses TRBV12-3 or TRBV12-4 and TRBJ2-7, with D hard to call. The V end lost 1 base, the J end lost 4 bases, and 17 bases lay between the germline ends. This CDR3 spans 16 amino acids.

In this sample, this clonotype turned up a few times. The V and J genes are TRBV12-3 or TRBV12-4 and TRBJ2-1, with 11 bases that match TRBD2. The ends lost 6 bases at V and 7 bases at J; junction bases unmatched: 2. The CDR3 spans 13 residues. The CDR3, as DNA: TGTGCCAGCAGAACTAGCGGGAGTAATGAGCAGTTCTTC. Protein sequence: CASRTSGSNEQFF.

This clonotype occurred a few times. V usage is TRBV7-9 and J usage is TRBJ2-1, with unresolved D. This CDR3 contains 12 residues. V lost 5 bases, J lost 8 bases, and 10 bases lay in between. Germline CDR1 and CDR2: SEHNR and FQNEAQ (reference sequence). The CDR3 sequence is CASSAQYDEQFF. DNA for the CDR3: TGTGCCAGCAGCGCGCAATACGATGAGCAGTTCTTC.

The chain's CDR3 is CASSPRTVQETQYF. The CDR3 DNA is TGTGCCAGCAGTCCGAGGACAGTCCAAGAGACCCAGTACTTC. J is TRBJ2-5 and V is TRBV12-3 or TRBV12-4; the D gene is possibly TRBD1 (6 bases). This CDR3 spans 14 amino acids. V lost 5 bases and J lost 1, with 11 bases in between.

This clonotype has a count of ten or more. The chain links TRBV11-2 to TRBJ1-1, with no clear D. The germline gives CDR1 SGHAT, CDR2 FQNNGV. The germline V and J ends were trimmed by 5 bases and 4 bases, with 8 bases remaining between them. The CDR3 runs 12 residues. CDR3 protein: CASSVTGTEAFF. CDR3 nucleotide sequence: TGTGCCAGCAGCGTGACGGGCACTGAAGCTTTCTTT.

In this sample, this clonotype turned up a few times. The chain recombines TRBV20-1 with TRBJ2-5, with D perhaps given as TRBD1 or TRBD2 (5 bases each). Germline V lookup: CDR1 DFQATT, CDR2 SNEGSKA (reference sequence). This CDR3 is built from 13 residues. The ends were cut back, 1 base at V and 7 bases at J, with 13 bases in the middle. CDR3 bases: TGCAGTGCTAGAGGGGGAAGAGGGGTGACCCAGTACTTC. This gives the protein CSARGGRGVTQYF.

This clonotype was seen repeatedly, ten times or more. The chain carries TRBV28 and TRBJ2-7; 7 nucleotides align to TRBD2. Germline V gene sequence: CDR1 MDHEN, CDR2 SYDVKM. V dropped 3 bases and J dropped 0; count of bases not matched to a gene: 5. CDR3 size: 15 residues. CDR3 bases: TGTGCCAGCAGTTTGGGCGGGAGCCTCTCCTACGAGCAGTACTTC. Translation: CASSLGGSLSYEQYF.

The chain employs TRBV5-6 and TRBJ2-5, with D possibly being TRBD1 (5 bases). The germline gives CDR1 SGHDT, CDR2 YYEEEE. The length of the CDR3 is 16 residues. V lost 2 bases to trimming and J lost 1 base, with 15 bases between them. The CDR3 reads CASSFLVTVGQETQYF. CDR3 coding DNA: TGTGCCAGCAGCTTTCTTGTGACAGTCGGCCAAGAGACCCAGTACTTC.

The chain is built from TRBV5-1 and TRBJ2-1; 8 nucleotides align to TRBD2. The V segment lost 2 bases and the J segment 6 bases; nucleotides outside the gene matches: 10. This CDR3 contains 16 residues. Germline V gene lookup returns CDR1 SGHRS and CDR2 YFSETQ. This chain's CDR3 is CASSFGSSSGFNEQFF. In DNA, the CDR3 is TGCGCCAGCAGCTTTGGTTCTTCTAGCGGGTTCAATGAGCAGTTCTTC.

J is TRBJ2-7 and V is TRBV6-1; D may correspond to TRBD1 or TRBD2 (5 bases each). This CDR3 comprises 13 residues. Trimming left V 11 bases short and J 5 bases short, with 19 bases between. Germline V gene sequence: CDR1 MNHNS, CDR2 SASEGT. CDR3 protein: CASGGGDGNEQYF. In DNA form, the CDR3 reads TGTGCCTCGGGTGGGGGAGATGGGAACGAGCAGTACTTC.

The rearrangement joins TRBV5-1 to TRBJ2-2; TRBD2 matches 8 bases. V lost 2 bases and J lost 4; bases outside the gene matches: 7. The germline CDR1 and CDR2 sequences are SGHRS and YFSETQ. There are 16 residues in the CDR3. Written as DNA, the CDR3 is TGCGCCAGCAGCTTAATACTAGCGGATTCCACCGGGGAGCTGTTTTTT. It specifies CASSLILADSTGELFF.

The genes are TRBV7-9 and TRBJ2-4; a possible D gene is TRBD1 (5 bases). The ends were cut back, 5 bases at V and 8 bases at J, with 16 bases in the middle. This CDR3 has 14 residues. CDR1 is SEHNR and CDR2 is FQNEAQ in the germline V gene (reference sequence). The CDR3 reads CASSPRTTLDIQYF. CDR3 nucleotides: TGTGCCAGCAGCCCGAGGACAACCCTAGACATTCAGTACTTC.

This clonotype was seen many times. The rearrangement uses TRBV9 and TRBJ2-2, with a tentative D call TRBD2 (6 bases). The germline gives CDR1 SGDLS, CDR2 YYNGEE. CDR3 size: 14 residues. Trimming stripped 3 bases from V and 1 base from J, with 7 bases between. The DNA for the CDR3 is TGTGCCAGCAGCGCGGGGGAGAACACCGGGGAGCTGTTTTTT. Protein sequence: CASSAGENTGELFF.

This clonotype has just a few counts. The rearrangement joins TRBV28 to TRBJ2-7; 7 nucleotides line up with TRBD2. Germline CDR1 reads MDHEN; CDR2 reads SYDVKM. This CDR3 region has 16 residues. With V trimmed by 4 bases and J by 3 bases, 12 bases remained unmatched. CDR3 nucleotide sequence: TGTGCCAGCAGTTCCGCCCGACTAGCCAGACTCTACGAGCAGTACTTC. Translated, it gives CASSSARLARLYEQYF. Filled out from reference TRBV28 and TRBJ2-7, the complete variable domain reads DVKVTQSSRYLVKRTGEKVFLECVQDMDHENMFWYRQDPGLGLRLIYFSYDVKMKEKGDIPEGYSVSREKKERFSLILESASTNQTSMYLCASSSARLARLYEQYFGPGTRLTVT.

This clonotype was counted at least ten times. V and J are TRBV7-2 and TRBJ2-5; D is uncertain. This CDR3 region has 13 residues. V lost 2 bases, J lost 0 bases, and 4 bases lay in between. Germline V gene sequence: CDR1 SGHTA, CDR2 FQGNSA. CDR3 in amino acids: CASSLPYQETQYF. CDR3 nucleotides: TGTGCCAGCAGCTTACCTTACCAAGAGACCCAGTACTTC.

The chain employs TRBV10-2 and TRBJ2-3; no clear D gene. Germline V gene data show CDR1 as WSHSY and CDR2 as SAAADI. CDR3 length equals 17 residues. The V gene lost 0 bases and the J gene lost 2 bases, with 15 bases spanning the gap. The CDR3 reads CASSESVTSPFTDTQYF. Here the CDR3 DNA reads TGCGCCAGCAGTGAGTCGGTTACTTCTCCATTCACAGATACGCAGTATTTT.